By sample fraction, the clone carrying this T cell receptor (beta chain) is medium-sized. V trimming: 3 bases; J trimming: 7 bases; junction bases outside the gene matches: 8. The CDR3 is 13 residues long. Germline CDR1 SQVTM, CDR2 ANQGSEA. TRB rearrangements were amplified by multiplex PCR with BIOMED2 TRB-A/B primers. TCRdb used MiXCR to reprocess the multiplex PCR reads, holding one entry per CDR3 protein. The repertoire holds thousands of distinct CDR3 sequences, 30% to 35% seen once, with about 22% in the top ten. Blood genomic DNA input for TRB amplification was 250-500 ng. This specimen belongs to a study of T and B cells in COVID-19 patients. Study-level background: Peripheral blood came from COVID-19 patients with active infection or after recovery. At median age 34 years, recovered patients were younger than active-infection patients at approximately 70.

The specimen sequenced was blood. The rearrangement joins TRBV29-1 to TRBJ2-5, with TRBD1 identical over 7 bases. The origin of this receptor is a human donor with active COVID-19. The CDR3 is CSVERTGVGTQYF. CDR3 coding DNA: TGCAGCGTTGAGAGAACAGGGGTTGGGACCCAGTACTTC.